Below are 28 T cell receptor beta chains sequenced from a single sample in a study of regulatory dendritic cells for organ transplantation. Sequencing was performed with immunoSEQ multiplex PCR; in TCRdb, only in-frame clones are kept and a portion is missing. The sample lists fewer than 40,000 clones; around nine tenths were seen once. Source material: naive CD8+ T cells from blood. Subset given: CD45RA+ naive T cells. Every receptor here comes from a human donor in good health.

The rearrangement joins TRBV21-1 to TRBJ1-4; the table's TRBD1 call for D was not verified on the DNA. TRBV21-1 is classified as a pseudogene. The length of the CDR3 is 15 residues. The CDR3, as DNA: TGTGCCAGCAGCAATGGAGACAGGGTTAGCGAAAAACTGTTTTTT. Translation: CASSNGDRVSEKLFF.

This rearrangement joins TRBV27 to TRBJ2-1, with 8 nucleotides matching TRBD1. V dropped 5 bases and J dropped 3; count of bases not matched to a gene: 6. The germline gives CDR1 MNHEY, CDR2 SMNVEV (reference sequence). The CDR3 runs to 15 residues. The CDR3 DNA is TGTGCCAGCAGTCTACGGACAGGGAACTACAATGAGCAGTTCTTC. Translated: CASSLRTGNYNEQFF.

The chain joins TRBV29-1 to TRBJ2-7; maybe TRBD2 (6 bases). V lost 6 bases and J lost 2, with 14 bases in between. CDR1 and CDR2 from the germline V gene are SQVTM and ANQGSEA. This CDR3 is 13 amino acids long. CDR3 sequence reads: CSVSRGITYEQYF. As DNA, the CDR3 is TGCAGCGTGTCCCGGGGGATTACCTACGAGCAGTACTTC.

V gene TRBV4-1 combines with J gene TRBJ2-3; D tentatively reads TRBD1 or TRBD2 (5 bases each). V was clipped by 4 bases and J by 0 bases, with 29 bases between them. Germline V gene lookup returns CDR1 MGHRA and CDR2 YSYEKL. The CDR3 runs 21 residues. CDR3 residues: CASSLIPLGTESPSSTDTQYF. As DNA, the CDR3 is TGCGCCAGCAGCCTCATTCCCCTCGGGACGGAAAGTCCATCTAGCACAGATACGCAGTATTTT.

V is TRBV19 and J is TRBJ2-7; D ambiguous. Per germline, CDR1 LNHDA and CDR2 SQIVND (reference sequence). The CDR3 has 14 amino acids. Trimming took 3 bases from V and 2 from J, leaving 11 bases between them. CDR3 region: CASSIHAFTYEQYF. In DNA, the CDR3 is TGTGCCAGTAGTATTCATGCGTTTACCTACGAGCAGTACTTC.

V gene TRBV7-9 combines with J gene TRBJ2-7; D gene ambiguous. The CDR3 extends over 13 amino acids. Deletions cut 3 bases from V and 0 bases from J, with 6 bases between. Germline V CDR1 and CDR2: SEHNR, FQNEAQ (reference sequence). The CDR3 here is CASSFTASYEQYF. CDR3 coding DNA: TGTGCCAGCAGCTTTACAGCCTCCTACGAGCAGTACTTC.

This clone was counted a single time. CDR3 DNA sequence: TGTGCCAGCAGTTTAGGCCCAGAGACCCAGTACTTC. The encoded protein is CASSLGPETQYF. The J gene is TRBJ2-5, the V gene TRBV28; D unclear. This CDR3 region has 12 residues. Trimming took 2 bases from V and 4 from J, leaving 5 bases between them. Per germline, CDR1 MDHEN and CDR2 SYDVKM.

The chain has TRBV5-4 and TRBJ2-1; D uncertain. CDR1 and CDR2 (germline): SGHNT, YYREEE (reference sequence). The CDR3 spans 14 residues. Trimming removed 0 bases at V and 4 bases at J, with 8 bases between. CDR3 loop: CASSLAPIYNEQFF. The CDR3 region has the DNA TGTGCCAGCAGCTTGGCCCCCATTTACAATGAGCAGTTCTTC.

This clone was observed a handful of times. The chain employs TRBV9 and TRBJ1-4; perhaps TRBD1 as D (6 bases). The CDR3 is 14 amino acids. The V gene's germline CDR1 is SGDLS and CDR2 YYNGEE. Trimming removed 0 bases from V and 4 bases from J, with 7 bases in between. The CDR3 nucleotides are TGTGCCAGCAGCGTAGGACAGGATAATGAAAAACTGTTTTTT. This codes for CASSVGQDNEKLFF.

V usage is TRBV28 and J usage is TRBJ2-3; 9 positions agree with TRBD1. With V trimmed by 6 bases and J by 4 bases, 5 bases remained unmatched. The CDR3 covers 14 residues. From germline, CDR1 is MDHEN and CDR2 SYDVKM. The CDR3 DNA reads as TGTGCCAGCAGAGACAGGGGGTCTGCAGATACGCAGTATTTT. Protein: CASRDRGSADTQYF.

CDR3 bases: TGCAGCGGGGGTCGGGAGGGGAAGGACAATGAGCAGTTCTTC. This translates into CSGGREGKDNEQFF. This chain connects TRBV29-1 to TRBJ2-1; 8 bases fit TRBD2. CDR1 is SQVTM, CDR2 ANQGSEA, per germline. This CDR3 spans 14 amino acids. V shed 7 bases, J shed 5 bases, and the junction held 10 bases outside the gene matches.

The rearrangement joins TRBV2 to TRBJ1-2; 9 bases agree with TRBD1. The germline gives CDR1 SNHLY, CDR2 FYNNEI. Trimming at V came to 4 bases and at J to 12 bases, leaving 9 bases not matched to a gene. The CDR3 length is 13 residues. The CDR3 DNA sequence: TGTGCCAGCAGTGGACAGGGGGTTGAAAGTGACACCTTC. Its protein product is CASSGQGVESDTF.

The chain carries TRBV29-1 and TRBJ2-7; maybe TRBD2 (6 bases). Trimming cost V 1 base and J 6 bases, with 22 bases left between them. Germline CDR1 reads SQVTM; CDR2 reads ANQGSEA. The CDR3 length is 16 residues. CDR3 nucleotides: TGCAGCGTTGAAGCCGCCGGTCCGCGGGGAGCGATCGAGCAGTACTTC. Its translation is CSVEAAGPRGAIEQYF.

The V gene is TRBV9, the J gene TRBJ2-1; possibly TRBD2 for D (5 bases). Trimming left V 0 bases short and J 10 bases short, with 5 bases between. CDR1 is SGDLS and CDR2 is YYNGEE in the germline V gene. The CDR3 extends over 11 amino acids. CDR3 residues: CASSVAGEQFF. Here the CDR3 DNA reads TGTGCCAGCAGCGTAGCGGGGGAGCAGTTCTTC. Looking up the rest from reference TRBV9 and TRBJ2-1 gives the full variable domain: DSGVTQTPKHLITATGQRVTLRCSPRSGDLSVYWYQQSLDQGLQFLIQYYNGEERAKGNILERFSAQQFPDLHSELNLSSLELGDSALYFCASSVAGEQFFGPGTRLTVL.

The rearrangement links TRBV6-6 to TRBJ1-1, with D possibly matching TRBD1 (5 bases). V was clipped by 0 bases and J by 7 bases, with 9 bases between them. Germline V gives CDR1 MNHNY, CDR2 SVGAGI (reference sequence). CDR3 length: 13 amino acids. DNA of the CDR3: TGTGCCAGCAGTTACTCCGGGACGGATGAAGCTTTCTTT. This gives the protein CASSYSGTDEAFF.

The chain couples TRBV7-9 to TRBJ1-1, with D perhaps TRBD1 (5 bases). The V and J ends lost 7 bases and 8 bases respectively, with 14 bases between them. The CDR3 is 12 residues long. Germline CDR1 is SEHNR and CDR2 is FQNEAQ (reference sequence). CDR3 DNA sequence: TGTGCCAGCATCACTAAACAGGAGGAAGCTTTCTTT. This translates into CASITKQEEAFF.

V and J are TRBV15 and TRBJ2-2; D is unresolved. Trimming took 0 bases from V and 6 from J, leaving 11 bases between them. In germline, CDR1 is LNHNV, CDR2 YYDKDF (reference sequence). The CDR3 is made up of 15 amino acids. CDR3 residues: CATSRDLSQSGELFF. CDR3 DNA sequence: TGTGCCACCAGCAGAGATCTCTCACAGTCCGGGGAGCTGTTTTTT.

The chain carries TRBV13 and TRBJ2-3, with 8 bases lining up with TRBD2. V shed 10 bases, J shed 6 bases, and the junction held 12 bases outside the gene matches. The CDR3 extends over 14 amino acids. Per the germline V gene, CDR1 is PRHDT and CDR2 is FYEKMQ (reference sequence). In nucleotides, the CDR3 is TGTGCCACCATAGCGGGGCCGAGACTCGATACGCAGTATTTT. This encodes CATIAGPRLDTQYF.

The genes are TRBV7-9 and TRBJ2-3, with TRBD2 identical over 16 bases. The V gene end was trimmed by 4 bases and the J gene end by 3 bases; junction bases not matched to a gene: 10. The CDR3 sequence is 19 residues long. Per germline, CDR1 SEHNR and CDR2 FQNEAQ (reference sequence). The CDR3 spells CASSSGTSGGDIGTDTQYF. The CDR3 region has the DNA TGTGCCAGCAGCTCCGGGACTAGCGGGGGGGATATAGGTACAGATACGCAGTATTTT.

The chain joins TRBV27 to TRBJ1-1; TRBD1 agrees at 8 bases. The CDR3 has 15 residues. Looked up from germline, CDR1 is MNHEY and CDR2 is SMNVEV (reference sequence). The ends lost 6 bases at V and 4 bases at J; junction bases unmatched: 10. The CDR3 here is CASSAIQGVGTEAFF. The CDR3 DNA reads TGTGCCAGCAGCGCCATACAGGGGGTCGGCACTGAAGCTTTCTTT.

This rearrangement joins TRBV11-2 to TRBJ1-2; 9 positions match TRBD1. After removal of 5 bases from V and 1 base from J, the junction contained 11 bases not matched to a gene. CDR1 is SGHAT, CDR2 FQNNGV, per germline. The CDR3 length is 17 residues. The CDR3 sequence is CASSPHSGTGSNYGYTF. Here the CDR3 DNA reads TGTGCCAGCAGCCCTCACTCCGGGACAGGGAGTAACTATGGCTACACCTTC. Based on the CDR3 plus reference TRBV11-2 and TRBJ1-2, the full variable domain is EAGVAQSPRYKIIEKRQSVAFWCNPISGHATLYWYQQILGQGPKLLIQFQNNGVVDDSQLPKDRFSAERLKGVDSTLKIQPAKLEDSAVYLCASSPHSGTGSNYGYTFGSGTRLTVV.

This clone has just one count. V usage is TRBV15 and J usage is TRBJ1-1; D call uncertain. Between the trimmed V and J ends, which lost 0 bases and 11 bases, there was a span of 10 bases. The CDR3 length is 12 residues. CDR1 and CDR2 from the germline V gene are LNHNV and YYDKDF (reference sequence). The CDR3, as DNA: TGTGCCACCAGCAGAGATGGGGATGGGGCTTTCTTT. This codes for CATSRDGDGAFF.

V usage is TRBV27 and J usage is TRBJ2-7; D gene unclear. CDR3 size: 14 residues. Per the germline V gene, CDR1 is MNHEY and CDR2 is SMNVEV (reference sequence). The V and J ends lost 0 bases and 3 bases respectively, with 9 bases between them. The CDR3 DNA reads as TGTGCCAGCAGTTTATCGCCCACCCACTACGAGCAGTACTTC. Translated, it gives CASSLSPTHYEQYF.

This clone has only one observation. The chain links TRBV25-1 to TRBJ1-5; TRBD1 matches at 7 bases. V trimming: 4 bases; J trimming: 0 bases; junction bases outside the gene matches: 3. Germline V gene lookup returns CDR1 MGHDK and CDR2 SYGVNS. The CDR3 loop spans 15 amino acids. CDR3 residues: CASSGDSYSNQPQHF. CDR3 DNA: TGTGCCAGCAGTGGGGACAGCTATAGCAATCAGCCCCAGCATTTT.

V usage is TRBV4-1 and J usage is TRBJ1-2; D gene ambiguous. This CDR3 spans 16 amino acids. V shed 4 bases and J shed 1 base, with 16 bases lying between them. Germline CDR1 MGHRA, CDR2 YSYEKL. The CDR3 spells CASSPLGQSSNYGYTF. CDR3 sequence (DNA): TGCGCCAGCAGCCCATTGGGCCAGTCCAGTAACTATGGCTACACCTTC.

J is TRBJ2-7 and V is TRBV4-3; D uncertain. The germline V gene encodes CDR1 LGHNA and CDR2 YSLEER. CDR3 length equals 15 residues. Trimming removed 0 bases at V and 1 base at J, with 10 bases between. The CDR3 bases are TGCGCCAGCAGCCAAGAGGGCGGCGGATCCTACGAGCAGTACTTC. Encoded protein: CASSQEGGGSYEQYF.

This clone came up once. The J gene is TRBJ2-3, the V gene TRBV7-2; TRBD2 might be the D (5 bases). Looked up from germline, CDR1 is SGHTA and CDR2 is FQGNSA. The CDR3 is 14 amino acids. V was cut by 8 bases and J by 3 bases, with 15 bases left in between. The CDR3 loop reads CASDSQRVTDTQYF. The CDR3 bases are TGTGCCAGCGACTCCCAGAGGGTGACAGATACGCAGTATTTT.

The CDR3: CASSPRLGVRFF. As DNA, the CDR3 is TGTGCCAGCAGCCCCAGGCTAGGCGTTCGGTTCTTC. The chain links TRBV13 to TRBJ2-1; no definite D call. The CDR3 is 12 amino acids. Germline loops: CDR1 PRHDT, CDR2 FYEKMQ (reference sequence). Trimming took 5 bases from V and 15 from J, leaving 17 bases between them. The whole variable domain, remainder taken from reference TRBV13 and TRBJ2-1, is AAGVIQSPRHLIKEKRETATLKCYPIPRHDTVYWYQQGPGQDPQFLISFYEKMQSDKGSIPDRFSAQQFSDYHSELNMSSLELGDSALYFCASSPRLGVRFFGPGTRLTVL.